Listed here are 31 T cell receptor beta chains from one sample, sequenced in a study of T cells in Graves' hyperthyroidism and ophthalmopathy. Amplification yielded TCR beta CDR3 regions, with RNA transcripts as the source. Initially, a first-round RT-PCR of the TCR CDR3 employed the HTBI primer set. MiXCR was run by TCRdb on the multiplex PCR reads, yielding one entry per CDR3 protein. The repertoire holds around 190,000 distinct CDR3 sequences, with 15% to 20% as singletons. Sequencing used blood. The receptors come from a woman aged 45-59 years with Graves' hyperthyroidism.

The sample holds many counts of this clonotype. The gene calls are TRBV6-2 or TRBV6-3 and TRBJ1-5; 8 bases are a match to TRBD1. CDR3 size: 14 residues. Germline loops: CDR1 MNHEY, CDR2 SVGEGT. With V trimmed by 6 bases and J by 10 bases, 11 bases remained unmatched. The CDR3 is CASSLTGGGFPQHF. In DNA, the CDR3 is TGTGCCAGCAGCTTAACAGGGGGTGGATTCCCCCAGCATTTT.

This clonotype has more than one count but fewer than ten. The rearrangement uses TRBV5-8 and TRBJ2-5; 11 bases agree with TRBD1. Trimming at V came to 4 bases and at J to 3 bases, leaving 8 bases not matched to a gene. Germline values: CDR1 SGHTS, CDR2 YDEGEE. The CDR3 has 16 residues. CDR3 nucleotide sequence: TGTGCCAGCAGCCCAGGGACAGGGGGGACTAAAGAGACCCAGTACTTC. Protein sequence: CASSPGTGGTKETQYF.

In regard to this clonotype: This sequence may be a read error, since a much larger clone differs from it by one base. The CDR3 region has the DNA TGTGCCAGCAGCCCGATACAGGGGATAAACCAGCCCCAGCATTTT. The encoded protein is CASSPIQGINQPQHF. The chain uses TRBV3-1 and TRBJ1-5, with 7 bases lining up with TRBD1. This CDR3 comprises 15 residues. The J segment lost 7 bases and the V segment lost 4 bases, leaving 10 bases of the junction unmatched. Germline CDR1 LGHDT, CDR2 YNNKEL (reference sequence).

This clonotype has a count of ten or more. The rearrangement links TRBV6-1 to TRBJ2-3, with a tentative D call TRBD2 (6 bases). Germline CDR1 reads MNHNS; CDR2 reads SASEGT. This CDR3 contains 14 residues. Trimming removed 5 bases at V and 2 bases at J, with 11 bases between. The CDR3 DNA reads as TGTGCCAGCAGTCAGGGACTCCCCACAGATACGCAGTATTTT. Translating gives CASSQGLPTDTQYF.

This clonotype was seen at least ten times. The V gene is TRBV2, the J gene TRBJ1-1; D perhaps matches TRBD1 (5 bases). Germline-derived CDR1 and CDR2 are SNHLY and FYNNEI. Trimming pared 3 bases from V and 1 base from J, leaving 6 bases between. The CDR3 loop spans 13 amino acids. Written as DNA, the CDR3 is TGTGCCAGCAGTGACAGGGCGAACACTGAAGCTTTCTTT. Translated: CASSDRANTEAFF.

This clonotype occurred many times. CDR3 DNA: TGTGCCAGTCAGCGAGGGGAGGGGAGCGAGCAGTACTTC. This codes for CASQRGEGSEQYF. J is TRBJ2-7 and V is TRBV7-9; 7 bases map to TRBD2. Losses at the gene ends were 9 bases for V and 6 bases for J; bases not matched to a gene: 11. CDR3 size: 13 residues. The germline V gene encodes CDR1 SEHNR and CDR2 FQNEAQ (reference sequence).

This clonotype appeared many times. The chain has TRBV6-5 and TRBJ2-2; no clear D. The ends were cut back, 1 base at V and 4 bases at J, with 13 bases in the middle. The CDR3 loop spans 16 amino acids. Germline V gene lookup returns CDR1 MNHEY and CDR2 SVGAGI. The CDR3 DNA sequence: TGTGCCAGCAGTTACTTGTTGGTACTGGGCACCGGGGAGCTGTTTTTT. Translation: CASSYLLVLGTGELFF.

This clonotype has only a few counts. The gene calls are TRBV9 and TRBJ2-3, with 9 bases that match TRBD1. The length of the CDR3 is 15 residues. CDR1 is SGDLS, CDR2 YYNGEE, per germline. Trimming at V came to 1 base and at J to 3 bases, leaving 3 bases not matched to a gene. The CDR3 sequence: CASSVTGGGTDTQYF. The CDR3 coding sequence is TGTGCCAGCAGCGTAACAGGGGGCGGAACAGATACGCAGTATTTT.

This clonotype was counted many times. The CDR3 reads CASSLYSRGIQYF. In DNA form, the CDR3 reads TGTGCCAGCAGTTTATACAGTCGGGGCATTCAGTACTTC. V and J are TRBV12-3 or TRBV12-4 and TRBJ2-4; tentatively, D is TRBD2 (5 bases). V was cut by 2 bases and J by 9 bases, with 11 bases left in between. The CDR3 spans 13 residues.

The sample holds a few counts of this clonotype. The CDR3 loop is CASSHESGSPKQYF. The CDR3, as DNA: TGCGCCAGCAGCCATGAATCCGGGAGCCCTAAGCAGTATTTT. The chain carries TRBV4-1 and TRBJ2-3; D is possibly TRBD2 (6 bases). The V end was cut by 3 bases, the J end by 11 bases, with 18 bases between. The CDR3 is made up of 14 amino acids. The germline CDR1 and CDR2 sequences are MGHRA and YSYEKL.

V usage is TRBV28 and J usage is TRBJ2-1; D may be TRBD1 or TRBD2 (6 bases each). Germline V lookup: CDR1 MDHEN, CDR2 SYDVKM. The V gene lost 7 bases and the J gene lost 7 bases, with 11 bases spanning the gap. There are 12 residues in the CDR3. CDR3 nucleotides: TGTGCCAGCACCGCGGGACAAAATGAGCAGTTCTTC. Its protein product is CASTAGQNEQFF.

This clonotype occurred many times. This chain uses TRBV20-1 with TRBJ2-1, with D perhaps matching TRBD2 (6 bases). Deletions cut 6 bases from V and 12 bases from J, with 18 bases between. Germline lookup yields CDR1 DFQATT and CDR2 SNEGSKA (reference sequence). This CDR3 is built from 12 residues. CDR3 loop: CSATRGGSGQFF. As DNA, the CDR3 is TGCAGTGCCACCCGCGGAGGTAGCGGGCAGTTCTTC.

Many counts were recorded for this clonotype. J is TRBJ1-2 and V is TRBV7-8; perhaps TRBD1 as D (5 bases). In germline, CDR1 is SGHVS, CDR2 FQNEAQ. The CDR3 is made up of 16 amino acids. Trimming took 5 bases from V and 0 from J, leaving 16 bases between them. DNA for the CDR3: TGTGCCAGCAGCCCCGGTGTTAGGGGCACTAACTATGGCTACACCTTC. The encoded protein is CASSPGVRGTNYGYTF.

This clonotype was seen many times. V and J are TRBV19 and TRBJ1-5; D unresolved. Looked up from germline, CDR1 is LNHDA and CDR2 is SQIVND (reference sequence). Trimming shortened V by 4 bases and J by 5 bases, and 6 bases separated the two germline ends. This CDR3 spans 12 amino acids. In DNA form, the CDR3 reads TGTGCCAGTAGTAACAGCTATCAGCCCCAGCATTTT. Residues: CASSNSYQPQHF.

At least ten counts were recorded for this clonotype. J is TRBJ2-1 and V is TRBV27; D possibly uses TRBD1 or TRBD2 (6 bases each). Trimming took off 10 bases at V and 5 bases at J, with 18 bases between the two ends. This CDR3 contains 14 residues. The V gene's germline CDR1 is MNHEY and CDR2 SMNVEV (reference sequence). The CDR3 loop is CATAIRGRDNEQFF. CDR3 in DNA: TGTGCCACCGCGATCCGGGGGCGGGACAATGAGCAGTTCTTC.

The chain carries TRBV5-5 and TRBJ2-6, with D maybe TRBD1 (6 bases). The CDR3 runs 17 residues. Germline V gene data show CDR1 as SGHKS and CDR2 as YYEKEE (reference sequence). The ends were cut back, 0 bases at V and 0 bases at J, with 10 bases in the middle. In DNA, the CDR3 is TGTGCCAGCAGCTTGGGGACAGCCCCCTCTGGGGCCAACGTCCTGACTTTC. Protein product: CASSLGTAPSGANVLTF.

V and J are TRBV20-1 and TRBJ1-2; a possible D gene is TRBD1 (6 bases). Per germline, CDR1 DFQATT and CDR2 SNEGSKA (reference sequence). V gave up 3 bases and J gave up 1 base, with 12 bases separating them. This CDR3 has 14 residues. The CDR3 nucleotides are TGCAGTGCTAGGGACAGCTCAATTAACTATGGCTACACCTTC. This gives the protein CSARDSSINYGYTF.

This clonotype appeared many times. The chain joins TRBV7-8 to TRBJ1-5; D is undetermined. V lost 0 bases, J lost 0 bases, and 9 bases lay in between. Germline CDR1 is SGHVS and CDR2 is FQNEAQ. This CDR3 contains 16 residues. CDR3 in amino acids: CASSLALGSSNQPQHF. CDR3 DNA: TGTGCCAGCAGCTTAGCGCTAGGAAGTAGCAATCAGCCCCAGCATTTT. The entire variable domain, with the rest obtained from reference TRBV7-8 and TRBJ1-5, is as follows: GAGVSQSPRYKVAKRGQDVALRCDPISGHVSLFWYQQALGQGPEFLTYFQNEAQLDKSGLPSDRFFAERPEGSVSTLKIQRTQQEDSAVYLCASSLALGSSNQPQHFGDGTRLSIL.

This clonotype showed up many times. The chain carries TRBV6-1 and TRBJ1-5; D perhaps matches TRBD1 (6 bases). Germline CDR1 is MNHNS and CDR2 is SASEGT. CDR3 length equals 15 residues. Trimming stripped 6 bases from V and 5 bases from J, with 17 bases between. CDR3 protein: CASRKGGGDYQPQHF. DNA of the CDR3: TGTGCCAGCAGGAAGGGGGGGGGGGACTATCAGCCCCAGCATTTT.

This clonotype was seen ten or more times. This chain connects TRBV6-5 to TRBJ2-3; the match to TRBD1 covers 9 bases. V shed 0 bases and J 4 bases; nucleotides not matched to a gene: 11. The V gene's germline CDR1 is MNHEY and CDR2 SVGAGI. This CDR3 contains 18 residues. The CDR3 DNA reads TGTGCCAGCAGTTACTCGACGTGGGGACAGGGAACGGCAGATACGCAGTATTTT. Amino acids: CASSYSTWGQGTADTQYF.

This clonotype has ten or more counts. Possible read error: a much larger clone is one base away. The chain links TRBV6-5 to TRBJ1-1; D is ambiguous. The CDR3 consists of 15 residues. Per germline, CDR1 MNHEY and CDR2 SVGAGI. Trimming cost V 1 base and J 0 bases, with 9 bases left between them. CDR3 loop: CASSYLPFMNTEAFF. CDR3 coding DNA: TGTGCCAGCAGTTACTTGCCCTTCATGAACACTGAAGCTTTCTTT.

The sample holds many counts of this clonotype. The chain couples TRBV18 to TRBJ1-5; a weak D match, TRBD1 (5 bases). V was clipped by 4 bases and J by 2 bases, with 9 bases between them. Germline V lookup: CDR1 KGHSH, CDR2 LQKENI. This CDR3 spans 14 amino acids. DNA for the CDR3: TGTGCCAGCTCACAGGGGAATGGCAATCAGCCCCAGCATTTT. Amino acids: CASSQGNGNQPQHF.

The V and J genes are TRBV7-6 and TRBJ1-5, with 8 positions matching TRBD1. V lost 5 bases, J lost 2 bases, and 8 bases stayed unmatched. This CDR3 spans 16 amino acids. Germline CDR1 and CDR2: SGHVS and FNYEAQ. The CDR3 nucleotides are TGTGCCAGCAGCGGATCAGGGGGCGCGGGCAATCAGCCCCAGCATTTT. It specifies CASSGSGGAGNQPQHF.

The table lists this clonotype with many counts. The chain recombines TRBV12-3 or TRBV12-4 with TRBJ1-2; 7 positions match TRBD1. This CDR3 has 13 residues. The V and J ends lost 3 bases and 5 bases, in that order; junction bases with no gene match: 3. The CDR3 here is CASSLATGYGYTF. CDR3 nucleotides: TGTGCCAGCAGTTTGGCGACAGGGTATGGCTACACCTTC.

The rearrangement links TRBV20-1 to TRBJ1-6, with D unclear. CDR3 length equals 17 residues. V was cut by 0 bases and J by 0 bases, with 12 bases left in between. Germline CDR1 and CDR2: DFQATT and SNEGSKA (reference sequence). Here the CDR3 DNA reads TGCAGTGCTAGAGATTTTCGGGAGCACTCCTATAATTCACCCCTCCACTTT. Amino acid sequence: CSARDFREHSYNSPLHF.

This clonotype was seen repeatedly, ten times or more. This sequence joins TRBV2 and TRBJ1-1; 11 nucleotides agree with TRBD1. With V trimmed by 6 bases and J by 4 bases, 7 bases remained unmatched. Germline assignment: CDR1 SNHLY and CDR2 FYNNEI. This CDR3 is 15 amino acids long. The CDR3 bases are TGTGCCAGCAGCGGACAGGGGGCGTTAGGCACTGAAGCTTTCTTT. Amino acid sequence: CASSGQGALGTEAFF.

This clonotype has ten or more counts. For the CDR3, the DNA is TGTGCCAGCAGTTTAGGGACCGAGCAGTTCTTC. Its translation: CASSLGTEQFF. The chain recombines TRBV28 with TRBJ2-1; tentatively, D is TRBD1 or TRBD2 (5 bases each). The V end was cut by 2 bases, the J end by 10 bases, with 6 bases between. There are 11 residues in the CDR3. Germline V CDR1 and CDR2: MDHEN, SYDVKM.

This clonotype was seen only a few times. The DNA for the CDR3 is TGTGCCAGCAGCTTCGGACGGTTCTCAACTAATGAAAAACTGTTTTTT. It yields the protein CASSFGRFSTNEKLFF. The chain is built from TRBV11-2 and TRBJ1-4, with D unresolved. Germline V gene sequence: CDR1 SGHAT, CDR2 FQNNGV. The germline V and J ends were trimmed by 3 bases and 0 bases, with 11 bases remaining between them. This CDR3 is built from 16 residues.

This clonotype showed up many times. The chain joins TRBV20-1 to TRBJ2-1; D may correspond to TRBD1 or TRBD2 (6 bases each). The CDR3 is made up of 14 amino acids. V lost 2 bases, J lost 8 bases, and 16 bases lay in between. CDR1 is DFQATT, CDR2 SNEGSKA, per germline (reference sequence). For the CDR3, the DNA is TGCAGTGCTAGATCCCCTGAGGGGGGACATGAGCAGTTCTTC. Translating it yields CSARSPEGGHEQFF.

In its sample, this clonotype was seen a few times. A much larger clonotype is one base distant, so this may be a read error. This chain connects TRBV6-5 to TRBJ1-1; weak D call: TRBD1 (5 bases). Looked up from germline, CDR1 is MNHEY and CDR2 is SVGAGI. Trimming took 2 bases from V and 10 from J, leaving 11 bases between them. The length of the CDR3 is 12 residues. The CDR3 sequence: CASSYRGNGAFF. The CDR3 DNA follows: TGTGCCAGCAGTTACAGGGGTAATGGAGCTTTCTTT.

This clonotype was seen ten or more times. The chain employs TRBV12-3 or TRBV12-4 and TRBJ1-2; D is unclear. The CDR3 is made up of 12 amino acids. Between the trimmed V and J ends, which lost 1 base and 10 bases, there was a span of 10 bases. CDR3 region: CASSLGVTTYTF. The CDR3 DNA reads as TGTGCCAGCAGTTTAGGGGTAACGACCTACACCTTC.